This T cell receptor beta chain was sequenced for a study of shared T cell receptors in the human thymus (dated by TCRdb to the early 2020s). Notes on the research overall: The study examined how self-reactive, shared T-cell receptor alpha chains are generated in the human thymus.

Receptors were amplified or captured by the immunoSEQ multiplex PCR assay. In its TCRdb copy, this immuneACCESS table keeps in-frame sequences only and misses some clones. Where compared with another copy, unresolved V genes explain less than half of these, and the others have no known cause. The sample table holds 500,000 to 750,000 clones, of which approximately 88% were seen once. About 0.01% of the sample belongs to the ten largest clones. A note on this clone: Its antigen is currently not known. No base qualities exist here, and no much larger clone lies one base off it.

The CDR3 goes from the cysteine to the phenylalanine over 17 residues. Just CDR3 DNA is preserved here, 51 bases in frame from base 1. The CDR1 and CDR2 encoded by the germline V gene are LGHNA and YSLEER. Trimming at the junction amounts to 0 bases on V and 6 bases on J, and the germline ends lie 21 bases apart. These same records also appear under a second study, on human thymus T cells. Per the second study: Immunologically healthy infants undergoing open corrective cardiac surgery for congenital heart defects in Finland were used as donors. The thymus tissue came from surgical resects taken out during corrective cardiac surgery. V and J gene segment usage appeared biased in both thymic and peripheral blood repertoires. The related research found that thymic TCR repertoires overlapped highly between unrelated individuals. The study characterized TCR alpha and beta repertoires from about 8 infant thymus samples and four related peripheral blood samples. The infant donors were 7 to 244 days old, and the cohort included about 6 males and a couple of females. Thymocytes were released mechanically from tissue and stored at -70 °C as pellets of about 10-34 million cells. A QIAsymphony instrument was used to extract genomic DNA from frozen cell pellets. The immunoSEQ multiplex PCR assay was used to amplify the TCRB and TCRAD loci from a standardized quantity of quality-controlled genomic DNA. The amplicons covered the V(D)J region and were long enough to include the CDR3 and to identify the V and J genes. Through the commercial immunoSEQ service, the amplicons were sequenced on an Illumina platform. Corrections for primer bias and sequencing errors followed previously described methods, while TCRAD and TCRB definitions were based on the IMGT database. Repertoires were analysed with immunoSEQ Analyzer 3.0 and VDJTools, covering basic statistics, V/J segment usage, diversity estimates, rarefaction and pairwise overlap. Diversity was estimated using the Chao1, ChaoE, Efron-Thisted, Shannon and inverse Simpson indices, and was also estimated on datasets down-sampled to the size of the smallest sample. Repertoire overlap was determined by strict matching of CDR3 nucleotide sequence, V gene and J gene, and Jaccard-based multidimensional scaling clustering was applied. On average, thymus samples gave 650,000 to 850,000 unique TCRB clonotypes, whereas blood samples gave about 84,000.

This clonotype was sampled from a boy less than two years old with a congenital heart defect. Donor details come from another sample of the same person, matched by shared clones. Here the chain combines TRBV4-3 and TRBJ2-7, with TRBD2 tentatively as D gene (5 bases match). The sequenced sample consisted of thymocytes. The CDR3 corresponds to CASSQDLYEGALCEQYF. The sequenced DNA: TGCGCCAGCAGCCAAGATCTCTATGAGGGAGCTCTCTGCGAGCAGTACTTC.